Presented here are 7 T cell receptor beta chains from one specimen sequenced in a study of monozygotic twins with cystic fibrosis. Assay used: immunoSEQ multiplex PCR; TCRdb lists only in-frame clones, some missing. The sample includes about 36,000 clones, approximately 87% of them seen just once. Sequencing was performed on blood. The receptors shown here come from a girl under 10 years old with cystic fibrosis.

V usage is TRBV4-1 and J usage is TRBJ2-7; D unresolved. Germline V gene lookup returns CDR1 MGHRA and CDR2 YSYEKL. V dropped 0 bases and J dropped 4 bases, with 10 bases sitting between them. CDR3 length: 14 residues. The CDR3: CASSQDPGPYEQYF. The CDR3, as DNA: TGCGCCAGCAGCCAAGACCCCGGACCATACGAGCAGTACTTC.

J is TRBJ2-4 and V is TRBV18; 12 positions agree with TRBD2. Germline CDR1 is KGHSH and CDR2 is LQKENI. CDR3 length equals 16 residues. The junction had 3 bases not matched to a gene; V was cut back by 3 bases and J by 3 bases. The CDR3 nucleotides read TGTGCCAGCTCACCCTGGACTAGCGGGAACAAAAACATTCAGTACTTC. Translation gives CASSPWTSGNKNIQYF.

V is TRBV15 and J is TRBJ1-4; TRBD1 might be the D (5 bases). V shed 2 bases and J shed 8 bases, with 21 bases lying between them. In germline, CDR1 is LNHNV, CDR2 YYDKDF (reference sequence). The CDR3 loop spans 17 amino acids. The DNA for the CDR3 is TGTGCCACCAGCAGATCGGGACGTCTCCTGGGAGGGGAAAAACTGTTTTTT. As protein: CATSRSGRLLGGEKLFF. Full variable domain (rest looked up from reference TRBV15 and TRBJ1-4): DAMVIQNPRYQVTQFGKPVTLSCSQTLNHNVMYWYQQKSSQAPKLLFHYYDKDFNNEADTPDNFQSRRPNTSFCFLDIRSPGLGDTAMYLCATSRSGRLLGGEKLFFGSGTQLSVL.

The rearrangement uses TRBV6-5 and TRBJ2-3; the match to TRBD1 covers 9 bases. The CDR3 has 16 amino acids. The germline V gene encodes CDR1 MNHEY and CDR2 SVGAGI. After removal of 0 bases from V and 7 bases from J, the junction contained 8 bases not matched to a gene. CDR3 amino acids: CASSYSRDRAFYTQYF. The CDR3 DNA reads TGTGCCAGCAGTTACTCGCGGGACAGGGCTTTCTATACGCAGTATTTT.

The V gene is TRBV6-1, the J gene TRBJ1-4; TRBD1 might be the D (5 bases). Per germline, CDR1 MNHNS and CDR2 SASEGT. V lost 2 bases to trimming and J lost 10 bases, with 14 bases between them. This CDR3 spans 14 amino acids. Here the CDR3 reads CASSELVGPGKLFF. CDR3 coding DNA: TGTGCCAGCAGTGAACTGGTGGGGCCCGGAAAACTGTTTTTT.

The V gene is TRBV4-2, the J gene TRBJ2-7; the match to TRBD1 covers 8 bases. The CDR3 loop spans 14 amino acids. Per the germline V gene, CDR1 is LGHNA and CDR2 is YNFKEQ. Losses at the gene ends were 4 bases for V and 4 bases for J; bases not matched to a gene: 6. This CDR3 reads CASSPDRVFYEQYF. In DNA form, the CDR3 reads TGTGCCAGCAGCCCGGACAGGGTCTTTTACGAGCAGTACTTC.

This clone showed up just a few times. This chain links TRBV19 with TRBJ1-1; the D is unclear. Germline loops: CDR1 LNHDA, CDR2 SQIVND (reference sequence). CDR3 length: 12 amino acids. Trimming left V 7 bases short and J 1 base short, with 7 bases between. This CDR3 reads CASTPGNTEAFF. The CDR3 nucleotides are TGTGCCAGTACCCCAGGGAACACTGAAGCTTTCTTT.